This T cell receptor beta chain came from a study of cytotoxic CD8 clonotypes in ibrutinib-treated CLL. The method was immunoSEQ multiplex PCR; TCRdb's version includes in-frame clones alone and lacks a portion of them. The sample records approximately 190,000 clones, approximately 79% being singletons. This clone was picked up a small number of times. CDR3 size: 11 residues. V lost 6 bases to trimming and J lost 9 bases, with 12 bases between them. Germline values: CDR1 DFQATT, CDR2 SNEGSKA (reference sequence). This specimen consisted of PBMCs, obtained after 12 months of ibrutinib treatment. The TCR sequence derives from a human donor with chronic lymphocytic leukemia. This sequence joins TRBV20-1 and TRBJ2-1; no reliable D call. The CDR3 loop is CSAPPAGEQFF. In DNA, the CDR3 is TGCAGTGCCCCGCCTGCAGGTGAGCAGTTCTTC.